This is a list of T cell receptor beta chains from one sample in a study of cytomegalovirus exposure and HLA in healthy donors. Some clones are missing from TCRdb's copy, which holds only in-frame ones; the method was immunoSEQ multiplex PCR. The data contain approximately 170,000 clones, less than 85% of them seen just once; the ten biggest clones take up about 4.4%. The sequencing sample was made of PBMCs. The receptor source for this set is a man under 40 in good health and CMV-seropositive. Each CDR3 is given with its conserved first and last residue. The D gene is left open where the match is weak. The size of a clone is reported for some rows only, either as once, few or many, or as a class for expanded clones.

j_gene: TRBJ2-7
v_gene: TRBV29-1
abundance: NA
d_gene: NA
CDR3nt: TGCAGTGCCCGGACTGTTCGCGAGCAGTACTTC
CDR3aa: CSARTVREQYF

j_gene: TRBJ1-5
v_gene: TRBV5-6
abundance: NA
d_gene: NA
CDR3nt: TGTGCCAGCAACCCCGGGGGGCCCCAGCATTTT
CDR3aa: CASNPGGPQHF

j_gene: TRBJ2-1
v_gene: TRBV7-2
abundance: NA
d_gene: NA
CDR3nt: TGTGCCAGCAGCTTCAGTGACTACAATGAGCAGTTCTTC
CDR3aa: CASSFSDYNEQFF

j_gene: TRBJ2-1
v_gene: TRBV7-9
abundance: NA
d_gene: NA
CDR3nt: TGTGCCAGCAGCTTAACCGGTACCTACAATGAGCAGTTCTTC
CDR3aa: CASSLTGTYNEQFF

j_gene: TRBJ2-2
v_gene: TRBV5-4
abundance: NA
d_gene: TRBD1
CDR3nt: TGTGCCAGCAGCCCCCCTAAGGGGGCGAAAGATTGGACCGGGGAGCTGTTTTTT
CDR3aa: CASSPPKGAKDWTGELFF

j_gene: TRBJ2-3
v_gene: TRBV5-5
abundance: NA
d_gene: NA
CDR3nt: TGTGCCAGCAGCCGAGGGGGAGAAGATACGCAGTATTTT
CDR3aa: CASSRGGEDTQYF

j_gene: TRBJ2-7
v_gene: TRBV9
abundance: NA
d_gene: TRBD1
CDR3nt: TGTGCCAGCAGCGTGTTGGGACAGGGCTACGAGCAGTACTTC
CDR3aa: CASSVLGQGYEQYF

j_gene: TRBJ2-5
v_gene: TRBV5-1
abundance: NA
d_gene: TRBD2
CDR3nt: TGCGCCAGCAGCTTAGGGACTAGCGGGGAGGAGACCCAGTACTTC
CDR3aa: CASSLGTSGEETQYF

j_gene: TRBJ1-2
v_gene: TRBV30
abundance: NA
d_gene: NA
CDR3nt: TGTGCCTGGAGTACCAGCCGACAAGCAGCTAACTATGGCTACACCTTC
CDR3aa: CAWSTSRQAANYGYTF

j_gene: TRBJ2-5
v_gene: TRBV15
abundance: NA
d_gene: TRBD2
CDR3nt: TGTGCCACTGGGACTAGCGGGGCCGAAGAGACCCAGTACTTC
CDR3aa: CATGTSGAEETQYF

j_gene: TRBJ2-5
v_gene: TRBV7-8
abundance: few
d_gene: TRBD2
CDR3nt: TGTGCCTCTAGCGGGAGTAGAGAGACCCAGTACTTC
CDR3aa: CASSGSRETQYF

j_gene: TRBJ1-4
v_gene: TRBV9
abundance: NA
d_gene: TRBD1
CDR3nt: TGTGCCAGCAGCGCGGGACAGGGGTCAACTAATGAAAAACTGTTTTTT
CDR3aa: CASSAGQGSTNEKLFF

j_gene: TRBJ2-7
v_gene: TRBV19
abundance: NA
d_gene: TRBD2
CDR3nt: TGTGCCAGTACTTGGACTAGCGGGGGGGCCTACGAGCAGTACTTC
CDR3aa: CASTWTSGGAYEQYF

j_gene: TRBJ1-6
v_gene: TRBV6-5
abundance: NA
d_gene: NA
CDR3nt: TGTGCCAGCAGTCCCGAGGGGGTAGGAAATTCACCCCTCCACTTT
CDR3aa: CASSPEGVGNSPLHF

j_gene: TRBJ1-5
v_gene: TRBV28
abundance: NA
d_gene: TRBD1
CDR3nt: TGTGCCAGCACAGGGGGCGAGGGTCAGCCCCAGCATTTT
CDR3aa: CASTGGEGQPQHF

j_gene: TRBJ2-7
v_gene: TRBV7-2
abundance: NA
d_gene: NA
CDR3nt: TGTGCCAGCAGCTTGAGATACAGCTACGAGCAGTACTTC
CDR3aa: CASSLRYSYEQYF

j_gene: TRBJ1-5
v_gene: TRBV28
abundance: few
d_gene: NA
CDR3nt: TGTGCCAGCAGTTTAGCGGAGCTCTATAGCAATCAGCCCCAGCATTTT
CDR3aa: CASSLAELYSNQPQHF

j_gene: TRBJ1-6
v_gene: TRBV2
abundance: few
d_gene: NA
CDR3nt: TGTGCCAGCAGTGAAGTCGTCTCCTATAATTCACCCCTCCACTTT
CDR3aa: CASSEVVSYNSPLHF

j_gene: TRBJ2-7
v_gene: TRBV2
abundance: once
d_gene: NA
CDR3nt: TGTGCCAGCAGTGCTAGACAGCTCCTTGGGGAGCAGTACTTC
CDR3aa: CASSARQLLGEQYF

j_gene: TRBJ1-4
v_gene: TRBV7-2
abundance: NA
d_gene: TRBD1
CDR3nt: TGTGCCAGCAGCCGCGACAGGGGTAATGAAAAACTGTTTTTT
CDR3aa: CASSRDRGNEKLFF

j_gene: TRBJ2-2
v_gene: TRBV5-1
abundance: NA
d_gene: NA
CDR3nt: TGCGCCAGCAGCCCCCGTGGGACTGATACCGGGGAGCTGTTTTTT
CDR3aa: CASSPRGTDTGELFF

j_gene: TRBJ2-3
v_gene: TRBV7-3
abundance: NA
d_gene: NA
CDR3nt: TGTGCCAGCAGCTTGGGCGCGAGAAGCACAGATACGCAGTATTTT
CDR3aa: CASSLGARSTDTQYF

j_gene: TRBJ1-1
v_gene: TRBV5-1
abundance: NA
d_gene: TRBD1
CDR3nt: TGCGCCAGCAGCGTAGGGACAGGGGGAACTGAAGCTTTCTTT
CDR3aa: CASSVGTGGTEAFF

j_gene: TRBJ1-3
v_gene: TRBV7-3
abundance: NA
d_gene: NA
CDR3nt: TGTGCCAGCAGCTTACAAGGGAGGGCTGGAAACACCATATATTTT
CDR3aa: CASSLQGRAGNTIYF

j_gene: TRBJ2-3
v_gene: TRBV28
abundance: NA
d_gene: TRBD2
CDR3nt: TGTGCCAGCAGTTTATTTAGCGGGAGAGGCGACACAGATACGCAGTATTTT
CDR3aa: CASSLFSGRGDTDTQYF

j_gene: TRBJ1-2
v_gene: TRBV9
abundance: NA
d_gene: NA
CDR3nt: TGTGCCAGCAGCTCACGGGTCCCCGCGTATGGCTACACCTTC
CDR3aa: CASSSRVPAYGYTF

j_gene: TRBJ1-1
v_gene: TRBV7-9
abundance: few
d_gene: TRBD1
CDR3nt: TGTGCCAGCAGCATGAACAGGGGCGACACTGAAGCTTTCTTT
CDR3aa: CASSMNRGDTEAFF

j_gene: TRBJ2-5
v_gene: TRBV4-1
abundance: once
d_gene: NA
CDR3nt: TGCGCCAGCAGCCAAGACAGGGAATCGGGTTACGAGACCCAGTACTTC
CDR3aa: CASSQDRESGYETQYF

j_gene: TRBJ1-2
v_gene: TRBV6-5
abundance: few
d_gene: TRBD1
CDR3nt: TGTGCCAGCAGCAGAACAGGGGGCATTGATGGCTACACCTTC
CDR3aa: CASSRTGGIDGYTF

j_gene: TRBJ2-7
v_gene: TRBV7-3
abundance: once
d_gene: TRBD1
CDR3nt: TGTGCCAGCAGTACAGGGGGGAGCTCCTACGAGCAGTACTTC
CDR3aa: CASSTGGSSYEQYF